One sample yielded the 21 T cell receptor beta chains listed below, sequenced in a study of CD8 T cells in ankylosing spondylitis. TCRdb itself ran the 5' RACE reads through MiXCR, one entry per CDR3 protein. The sample holds a few hundred thousand distinct CDR3 sequences, roughly 12% seen once. Sequencing used blood, either unsorted or a sorted T cell fraction (not recorded which). The receptors stem from a female donor with ankylosing spondylitis or in good health (not recorded which).

This clonotype appeared many times. This rearrangement joins TRBV12-3 or TRBV12-4 to TRBJ2-2; D may correspond to TRBD1 or TRBD2 (5 bases each). Trimming shortened V by 7 bases and J by 6 bases, and 12 bases separated the two germline ends. This CDR3 has 13 amino acids. The CDR3 coding sequence is TGTGCCAGCACCCAGGGAGCATCCGGGGAGCTGTTTTTT. This gives the protein CASTQGASGELFF.

This chain joins TRBV10-3 and TRBJ1-1; tentatively, D is TRBD1 (6 bases). The germline CDR1 and CDR2 sequences are ENHRY and SYGVKD. V was clipped by 5 bases and J by 1 base, with 14 bases between them. CDR3 length: 15 residues. The CDR3 DNA follows: TGTGCCATCAGTAGGGGGGAGACACAGAACACTGAAGCTTTCTTT. This gives the protein CAISRGETQNTEAFF.

This clonotype showed up many times. V gene TRBV5-1 combines with J gene TRBJ2-1, with 8 nucleotides matching TRBD1. V was clipped by 3 bases and J by 5 bases; unmatched bases: 13. Per germline, CDR1 SGHRS and CDR2 YFSETQ. The CDR3 runs to 17 residues. This CDR3 is CASSSRSGTGGHNEQFF. For the CDR3, the DNA is TGCGCCAGCAGCTCGCGGTCCGGGACAGGCGGCCACAATGAGCAGTTCTTC.

This clonotype was counted many times. The chain uses TRBV6-1 and TRBJ2-7, with 8 bases identical to TRBD1. Trimming took 6 bases from V and 4 from J; bases not matched to a gene: 8. The CDR3 extends over 14 amino acids. Germline V gene data show CDR1 as MNHNS and CDR2 as SASEGT. The CDR3 region has the DNA TGTGCCAGCAGCCACGGGACAGGAGGGTACGAGCAGTACTTC. Amino acid sequence: CASSHGTGGYEQYF.

This clonotype was observed a handful of times. The CDR3 nucleotides are TGCAGTGCTCCCCTCGGGGGTAGCGGGGGGGTATTACACTCGGTTGTGCAGTTCTTC. It yields the protein CSAPLGGSGGVLHSVVQFF. The V and J genes are TRBV20-1 and TRBJ2-1; 11 bases line up with TRBD2. The CDR3 spans 19 residues. The germline V gene has CDR1 DFQATT and CDR2 SNEGSKA (reference sequence). V was pared by 5 bases and J by 12 bases, with 27 bases of the junction left unmatched.

The CDR3 spells CASSLGAVSIQETQYF. The CDR3 DNA reads TGTGCCAGCAGCTTAGGGGCGGTGAGCATCCAAGAGACCCAGTACTTC. The genes are TRBV7-9 and TRBJ2-5; D is unresolved. CDR1 is SEHNR, CDR2 FQNEAQ, per germline (reference sequence). Deletions cut 1 base from V and 1 base from J, with 13 bases between. CDR3 length equals 16 residues.

This chain connects TRBV11-2 to TRBJ1-5; the D is unclear. The length of the CDR3 is 15 residues. In germline, CDR1 is SGHAT, CDR2 FQNNGV. With 2 bases removed from V and 0 bases from J, the gap between germline ends came to 8 bases. The CDR3 DNA reads as TGTGCCAGCAGCTTATCCGACGATAGCAATCAGCCCCAGCATTTT. This codes for CASSLSDDSNQPQHF. The whole variable domain, remainder taken from reference TRBV11-2 and TRBJ1-5, is EAGVAQSPRYKIIEKRQSVAFWCNPISGHATLYWYQQILGQGPKLLIQFQNNGVVDDSQLPKDRFSAERLKGVDSTLKIQPAKLEDSAVYLCASSLSDDSNQPQHFGDGTRLSIL.

This clonotype was counted at least ten times. The chain employs TRBV20-1 and TRBJ1-1; D is ambiguous. The CDR3 is 11 residues long. CDR1 and CDR2 (germline): DFQATT, SNEGSKA (reference sequence). The V end lost 7 bases, the J end lost 1 base, and 7 bases lay between the germline ends. CDR3 protein: CSVQENTEAFF. CDR3 in DNA: TGCAGTGTCCAAGAGAACACTGAAGCTTTCTTT.

This clonotype was seen ten or more times. The CDR3 reads CASSFEPGGNQPQHF. CDR3 sequence (DNA): TGCGCCAGCAGTTTCGAGCCAGGGGGCAATCAGCCCCAGCATTTT. The rearrangement links TRBV4-1 to TRBJ1-5; D may be TRBD1 (6 bases). V was clipped by 6 bases and J by 2 bases, with 14 bases between them. Germline loops: CDR1 MGHRA, CDR2 YSYEKL. This CDR3 contains 15 residues.

This clonotype has just a few counts. This chain uses TRBV14 with TRBJ2-3; TRBD2 might be the D (7 bases). The CDR3 is 18 amino acids. V lost 4 bases, J lost 5 bases, and 25 bases lay in between. Germline lookup yields CDR1 SGHDN and CDR2 FVKESK. The CDR3 nucleotides read TGTGCCAGCAGCCGAGTATGGGGGGGGCCAACATCGCAAGATACGCAGTATTTT. Translating it yields CASSRVWGGPTSQDTQYF. The full variable domain, in which reference TRBV14 and TRBJ2-3 provide the parts outside the CDR3, is EAGVTQFPSHSVIEKGQTVTLRCDPISGHDNLYWYRRVMGKEIKFLLHFVKESKQDESGMPNNRFLAERTGGTYSTLKVQPAELEDSGVYFCASSRVWGGPTSQDTQYFGPGTRLTVL.

This clonotype was seen ten or more times. This chain uses TRBV9 with TRBJ2-1, with 8 bases fitting TRBD2. The CDR3 spans 16 residues. V lost 0 bases and J lost 2; bases outside the gene matches: 4. Germline assignment: CDR1 SGDLS and CDR2 YYNGEE. CDR3 protein: CASSVAHGGAYNEQFF. The CDR3 nucleotides read TGTGCCAGCAGCGTAGCTCACGGGGGGGCCTACAATGAGCAGTTCTTC. Complete variable domain (other parts from reference TRBV9 and TRBJ2-1): DSGVTQTPKHLITATGQRVTLRCSPRSGDLSVYWYQQSLDQGLQFLIQYYNGEERAKGNILERFSAQQFPDLHSELNLSSLELGDSALYFCASSVAHGGAYNEQFFGPGTRLTVL.

This clonotype was observed at least ten times. J is TRBJ1-5 and V is TRBV20-1; TRBD1 is a possible D gene (5 bases). There are 14 residues in the CDR3. The germline gives CDR1 DFQATT, CDR2 SNEGSKA (reference sequence). Deletions cut 5 bases from V and 0 bases from J, with 11 bases between. The CDR3 reads CSALRADSNQPQHF. The CDR3 nucleotides read TGCAGTGCTCTCAGGGCAGATAGCAATCAGCCCCAGCATTTT.

Remarks on this clonotype: A clone one base away is much larger, so this may be a read error. The chain couples TRBV5-5 to TRBJ2-7, with a tentative D call TRBD1 (5 bases). V lost 2 bases and J lost 5, with 20 bases in between. Germline CDR1 is SGHKS and CDR2 is YYEKEE (reference sequence). The CDR3 is made up of 16 amino acids. The CDR3 coding sequence is TGTGCCAGCAGCTTTGCCCCCCAGGACATCCGGCACGAGCAGTACTTC. It encodes CASSFAPQDIRHEQYF. The full variable domain, with the rest looked up from reference TRBV5-5 and TRBJ2-7, is DAGVTQSPTHLIKTRGQQVTLRCSPISGHKSVSWYQQVLGQGPQFIFQYYEKEERGRGNFPDRFSARQFPNYSSELNVNALLLGDSALYLCASSFAPQDIRHEQYFGPGTRLTVT.

This clonotype was found many times. The V and J genes are TRBV20-1 and TRBJ1-1; D possibly corresponds to TRBD1 (5 bases). The V gene lost 6 bases and the J gene lost 3 bases, with 23 bases spanning the gap. The CDR3 extends over 16 amino acids. Germline V lookup: CDR1 DFQATT, CDR2 SNEGSKA (reference sequence). CDR3 DNA: TGCAGTGCCAACGACCCTCTAAGACAGACTTACACTGAAGCTTTCTTT. Amino acids: CSANDPLRQTYTEAFF.

In its sample, this clonotype was seen many times. The genes are TRBV20-1 and TRBJ2-3, with D possibly TRBD2 on 5 matching bases. V lost 6 bases to trimming and J lost 6 bases, with 16 bases between them. This CDR3 has 13 amino acids. Germline loops: CDR1 DFQATT, CDR2 SNEGSKA (reference sequence). CDR3 DNA: TGCAGTGCCCAGAGGACTCTGGCGGATACGCAGTATTTT. Translated, it gives CSAQRTLADTQYF.

A few counts support this clonotype. Here the CDR3 DNA reads TGTGCCAGCAGCTTTCGGACCCTTGGAGGGCCCCAGCATTTT. Its translation: CASSFRTLGGPQHF. This sequence joins TRBV7-8 and TRBJ1-5; no definite D call. CDR3 length: 14 residues. Germline V lookup: CDR1 SGHVS, CDR2 FQNEAQ. The V and J ends lost 3 bases and 9 bases respectively, with 15 bases between them.

In this sample, this clonotype turned up many times. This chain uses TRBV29-1 with TRBJ2-5, with a weak D call TRBD2 (6 bases). In germline, CDR1 is SQVTM, CDR2 ANQGSEA. CDR3 length: 15 amino acids. V lost 7 bases and J lost 6, with 24 bases in between. CDR3 amino acids: CSAQAGLGSSQTQYF. CDR3 DNA: TGCAGCGCCCAGGCGGGGCTCGGCTCTTCTCAGACCCAGTACTTC.

This clonotype was recorded many times. The gene calls are TRBV29-1 and TRBJ2-7; TRBD1 matches 7 bases. Germline V gene sequence: CDR1 SQVTM, CDR2 ANQGSEA. The CDR3 loop spans 13 amino acids. After removal of 5 bases from V and 10 bases from J, the junction contained 14 bases not matched to a gene. The CDR3 protein is CSVSTARQGLQYF. The DNA of the CDR3 is TGCAGCGTTTCCACAGCCAGACAGGGTCTACAGTACTTC.

This clonotype occurred many times. This chain uses TRBV6-4 with TRBJ2-1, with 15 bases identical to TRBD2. Trimming at V came to 6 bases and at J to 0 bases, leaving 21 bases not matched to a gene. This CDR3 is 23 amino acids long. The germline V gene encodes CDR1 MRHNA and CDR2 SNTAGT. The CDR3 DNA is TGTGCCAGCAGGGGTCCGGGTAGTCCGGGACTAGCGGGAGGTAAGAGCTCCTACAATGAGCAGTTCTTC. This codes for CASRGPGSPGLAGGKSSYNEQFF.

The chain recombines TRBV20-1 with TRBJ2-5, with D possibly being TRBD2 (6 bases). V dropped 0 bases and J dropped 4 bases, with 12 bases sitting between them. The CDR3 has 14 residues. CDR1 DFQATT and CDR2 SNEGSKA come from the germline V gene (reference sequence). DNA for the CDR3: TGCAGTGCTAGAGATCGGAGGGTTGGAGAGACCCAGTACTTC. Protein sequence: CSARDRRVGETQYF.

To note about this clonotype: This may be a read error, as it is one base from a much larger clone. This chain joins TRBV7-2 and TRBJ1-2; 7 bases line up with TRBD1. CDR1 is SGHTA and CDR2 is FQGNSA in the germline V gene. This CDR3 is built from 14 residues. DNA of the CDR3: TGTGCCAGCAGCTTAGTCAGGGGGAACTATGTCTACACCTTC. Translation: CASSLVRGNYVYTF.